These 29 T cell receptor beta chains were sequenced from one sample in a study of cytomegalovirus exposure and HLA in healthy donors. PCR used 60 Vbeta primers and 13 Jbeta primers. Method: immunoSEQ multiplex PCR; TCRdb's copy keeps in-frame clones and lacks some. Counted here are about 130,000 clones, 75% occurring once; the ten biggest clones make up over 2.5%. Sequenced material: PBMCs. These receptors were collected from a woman aged 45-65 years in good health and CMV-seronegative.

The genes are TRBV30 and TRBJ1-2; the D is unclear. V lost 1 base and J 7 bases, leaving 13 bases between the germline ends. The CDR3 runs 13 residues. From germline, CDR1 is GTSNPN and CDR2 SVGIG (reference sequence). CDR3 region: CAWSALTGFGYTF. For the CDR3, the DNA is TGTGCCTGGAGTGCCCTGACGGGTTTTGGCTACACCTTC.

The V call is TRBV11-2, the J call TRBJ2-7; 9 positions agree with TRBD1. This CDR3 comprises 15 residues. Germline V gene data show CDR1 as SGHAT and CDR2 as FQNNGV. V was clipped by 3 bases and J by 2 bases; unmatched bases: 5. Here the CDR3 DNA reads TGTGCCAGCAGCTTCGACAGGGGGTGGGCCTACGAGCAGTACTTC. Amino acid sequence: CASSFDRGWAYEQYF.

This clone was seen a single time. The chain uses TRBV6-5 and TRBJ2-7; TRBD1 aligns across 7 bases. From germline, CDR1 is MNHEY and CDR2 SVGAGI. There are 13 residues in the CDR3. The ends lost 7 bases at V and 7 bases at J; junction bases unmatched: 10. CDR3 in amino acids: CASKRDSLREQYF. In DNA form, the CDR3 reads TGTGCCAGCAAAAGGGACAGCCTACGGGAGCAGTACTTC.

The V and J genes are TRBV4-3 and TRBJ2-7, with 8 bases matching TRBD2. The CDR3 spans 16 residues. Germline CDR1 and CDR2: LGHNA and YSLEER. Trimming took 0 bases from V and 4 from J; bases not matched to a gene: 8. The CDR3 here is CASSQESSGSTYEQYF. In DNA, the CDR3 is TGCGCCAGCAGCCAAGAATCCAGCGGGAGTACTTACGAGCAGTACTTC.

This clone has a handful of counts. CDR3 DNA sequence: TGCGCCAGCAGCCCGGGACTAGCGGAGAACTACGAGCAGTACTTC. Protein product: CASSPGLAENYEQYF. The chain uses TRBV10-1 and TRBJ2-5; 11 bases map to TRBD2. TRBJ2-7 matches the DNA end more closely, so the J call is doubtful. CDR1 is WNHNN and CDR2 is SYGVQD in the germline V gene (reference sequence). The CDR3 length is 15 residues.

The V call is TRBV23-1, the J call TRBJ2-3; the match to TRBD2 covers 9 bases. TRBV23-1 is an ORF for which the function is uncertain. This CDR3 region has 18 residues. The J segment lost 1 base and the V segment lost 0 bases, leaving 8 bases of the junction unmatched. The CDR3 region has the DNA TGCGCCAGCAGTCAATCCCGAAAGCGGGAGGTTTGCACAGATACGCAGTATTTT. Its protein is CASSQSRKREVCTDTQYF.

In this sample, this clone turned up a few times. The chain joins TRBV19 to TRBJ1-5; the D is unclear. Trimming removed 7 bases at V and 4 bases at J, with 17 bases between. This CDR3 comprises 15 residues. Germline loops: CDR1 LNHDA, CDR2 SQIVND (reference sequence). DNA for the CDR3: TGTGCCAGTATGAAGAAGCAGAGGGCGAATCAGCCCCAGCATTTT. Protein sequence: CASMKKQRANQPQHF.

A remark on this clone: At one boundary the junction diverges from the germline segment, which might be a read error. The chain carries TRBV7-9 and TRBJ1-3; unclear D gene. CDR1 SEHNR and CDR2 FQNEAQ come from the germline V gene (reference sequence). There are 17 residues in the CDR3. CDR3 nucleotide sequence: TGTTCCAGCAGCTTAATGCCCGCCGAGCTGGCTGGAAACACCATATATTTT. Translated: CSSSLMPAELAGNTIYF.

In this sample, this clone turned up a few times. This chain links TRBV6-5 with TRBJ2-7; a weak D match, TRBD2 (5 bases). CDR1 is MNHEY, CDR2 SVGAGI, per germline. The CDR3 extends over 16 amino acids. The V end lost 4 bases, the J end lost 6 bases, and 22 bases lay between the germline ends. The DNA for the CDR3 is TGTGCCAGCAGTTTTCCCTTAGGTGGAGGACTCAGCGAGCAGTACTTC. Its translation: CASSFPLGGGLSEQYF.

The genes are TRBV7-9 and TRBJ2-7, with D possibly matching TRBD1 (5 bases). This CDR3 comprises 15 residues. Germline V CDR1 and CDR2: SEHNR, FQNEAQ (reference sequence). Trimming removed 0 bases at V and 2 bases at J, with 11 bases between. The CDR3 DNA is TGTGCCAGCAGCTTAGCGGCAGGGTGGGCCTACGAGCAGTACTTC. Its protein product is CASSLAAGWAYEQYF.

This chain links TRBV11-2 with TRBJ2-1; 8 bases match TRBD2. V was pared by 3 bases and J by 6 bases, with 7 bases of the junction left unmatched. The CDR3 spans 15 residues. In germline, CDR1 is SGHAT, CDR2 FQNNGV. CDR3 bases: TGTGCCAGCAGCTTGTCGGGACTAGAGGTCAATGAGCAGTTCTTC. This translates into CASSLSGLEVNEQFF. The full variable domain, completed using reference TRBV11-2 and TRBJ2-1, is EAGVAQSPRYKIIEKRQSVAFWCNPISGHATLYWYQQILGQGPKLLIQFQNNGVVDDSQLPKDRFSAERLKGVDSTLKIQPAKLEDSAVYLCASSLSGLEVNEQFFGPGTRLTVL.

The chain has TRBV28 and TRBJ2-7, with D possibly matching TRBD2 (6 bases). The germline V and J ends were trimmed by 6 bases and 3 bases, with 15 bases remaining between them. CDR3 length: 14 amino acids. The germline gives CDR1 MDHEN, CDR2 SYDVKM. In DNA form, the CDR3 reads TGTGCCAGCAGGGAGGGGAGCGAGGTCTACGAGCAGTACTTC. Its protein is CASREGSEVYEQYF.

This clone was seen a single time. This chain joins TRBV29-1 and TRBJ2-5, with D maybe TRBD1 (6 bases). The CDR3 extends over 13 amino acids. Trimming cost V 6 bases and J 2 bases, with 13 bases left between them. Per germline, CDR1 SQVTM and CDR2 ANQGSEA. The CDR3 bases are TGCAGCGTGGGGTGGGGGCGGCAAGAGACCCAGTACTTC. Protein sequence: CSVGWGRQETQYF.

This clone turned up a few times. The chain recombines TRBV19 with TRBJ2-7; the match to TRBD2 covers 9 bases. The CDR3 sequence is 15 residues long. J gave up 2 bases and V 5 bases, and 7 bases lay outside the gene matches. The germline V gene has CDR1 LNHDA and CDR2 SQIVND (reference sequence). The CDR3 sequence: CASSFGSSGAYEQYF. The CDR3 nucleotides are TGTGCCAGTAGTTTCGGGTCTAGCGGGGCCTACGAGCAGTACTTC.

This chain connects TRBV6-5 to TRBJ2-7, with 7 positions matching TRBD1. The V gene's germline CDR1 is MNHEY and CDR2 SVGAGI. CDR3 size: 14 residues. V dropped 5 bases and J dropped 5; count of bases not matched to a gene: 9. The CDR3 reads CASSGRQGGNEQYF. The DNA for the CDR3 is TGTGCCAGCAGTGGGAGACAGGGTGGCAACGAGCAGTACTTC.

As for this clone: At one boundary the junction diverges from the germline segment, which might be a read error. V gene TRBV11-2 combines with J gene TRBJ2-7, with D tentatively TRBD1 (6 bases). Looked up from germline, CDR1 is SGHAT and CDR2 is FQNNGV. The CDR3 length is 15 residues. As DNA, the CDR3 is TGTGCCAGCAGCTACGGACAGCAATATAACTACGAACAGTACTTC. Residues: CASSYGQQYNYEQYF.

The chain has TRBV12-5 and TRBJ2-2, with 10 nucleotides matching TRBD1. V was pared by 6 bases and J by 7 bases, with 8 bases of the junction left unmatched. The CDR3 runs to 15 residues. CDR1 is LGHNT and CDR2 is FRNRAP in the germline V gene. The CDR3 bases are TGTGCTAGTGGAAACAGACAGGGGGCCGGCGGGGAGCTGTTTTTT. As protein: CASGNRQGAGGELFF.

This clone came up a few times. The rearrangement joins TRBV4-2 to TRBJ2-1; tentative D call: TRBD2 (6 bases). The ends were cut back, 1 base at V and 7 bases at J, with 17 bases in the middle. The CDR3 is made up of 16 amino acids. Germline CDR1 reads LGHNA; CDR2 reads YNFKEQ. The CDR3 DNA sequence: TGTGCCAGCAGCCAAGGGGGAGCAGTAGGAGGGAATGAGCAGTTCTTC. The encoded protein is CASSQGGAVGGNEQFF.

This rearrangement joins TRBV27 to TRBJ2-7; D not resolved. CDR3 length equals 13 residues. Per germline, CDR1 MNHEY and CDR2 SMNVEV (reference sequence). Trimming removed 6 bases from V and 0 bases from J, with 9 bases in between. Here the CDR3 reads CASSSGDSYEQYF. CDR3 in DNA: TGTGCCAGCAGCTCCGGTGACTCCTACGAGCAGTACTTC.

This clone is a singleton in its sample. The chain couples TRBV4-2 to TRBJ1-5; no clear D. The CDR3 spans 16 residues. V was shortened by 0 bases and J by 0 bases, with 9 bases between the two germline ends. Germline CDR1 and CDR2: LGHNA and YNFKEQ. The CDR3 region has the DNA TGTGCCAGCAGCCAAGACCCCGGTGTTAGCAATCAGCCCCAGCATTTT. Translated: CASSQDPGVSNQPQHF.

The chain uses TRBV6-6 and TRBJ2-4, with D possibly TRBD2 on 7 matching bases. The V end lost 7 bases, the J end lost 8 bases, and 12 bases lay between the germline ends. Germline V CDR1 and CDR2: MNHNY, SVGAGI (reference sequence). This CDR3 has 12 amino acids. As DNA, the CDR3 is TGTGCCAGCACAGGGGAGGGATACATTCAGTACTTC. This gives the protein CASTGEGYIQYF.

The rearrangement joins TRBV27 to TRBJ1-5; a weak D match, TRBD1 (5 bases). Per the germline V gene, CDR1 is MNHEY and CDR2 is SMNVEV (reference sequence). The CDR3 spans 15 residues. Trimming shortened V by 0 bases and J by 2 bases, and 8 bases separated the two germline ends. CDR3 residues: CASSLSWGGNQPQHF. For the CDR3, the DNA is TGTGCCAGCAGTTTATCATGGGGGGGCAATCAGCCCCAGCATTTT.

The CDR3 DNA reads TGTGCCAGCAGCTGGCGGGAGGGCTACACAGATACGCAGTATTTT. Its translation: CASSWREGYTDTQYF. This chain uses TRBV7-9 with TRBJ2-3; 9 bases fit TRBD2. V lost 4 bases and J lost 2; bases outside the gene matches: 4. Germline values: CDR1 SEHNR, CDR2 FQNEAQ (reference sequence). The CDR3 is 15 amino acids.

J is TRBJ2-5 and V is TRBV7-7; 7 bases line up with TRBD2. The CDR3 is made up of 17 amino acids. CDR1 and CDR2 (germline): SSHAT, FNYEAQ (reference sequence). With 1 base clipped from V and 4 bases from J, the junction kept 12 bases outside the gene matches. The CDR3 region has the DNA TGTGCCAGCAGCTTAGGGGTCCGACCAGGCGGGGGAGAGACCCAGTACTTC. It is translated as CASSLGVRPGGGETQYF. Full variable domain (outside the CDR3, taken from reference TRBV7-7 and TRBJ2-5): GAGVSQSPRYKVTKRGQDVTLRCDPISSHATLYWYQQALGQGPEFLTYFNYEAQPDKSGLPSDRFSAERPEGSISTLTIQRTEQRDSAMYRCASSLGVRPGGGETQYFGPGTRLLVL.

This clone was detected only once. The chain has TRBV28 and TRBJ1-1; possibly TRBD1 for D (5 bases). The CDR3 extends over 17 amino acids. Between the trimmed V and J ends, which lost 5 bases and 0 bases, there was a span of 19 bases. Per germline, CDR1 MDHEN and CDR2 SYDVKM. The CDR3 loop reads CASSPTGATFVNTEAFF. The CDR3 bases are TGTGCCAGCAGTCCTACAGGTGCTACGTTTGTGAACACTGAAGCTTTCTTT.

The sample holds one count of this clone. The J gene is TRBJ2-5, the V gene TRBV27; TRBD1 matches 8 bases. Germline lookup yields CDR1 MNHEY and CDR2 SMNVEV (reference sequence). The CDR3 contains 16 residues. J gave up 1 base and V 4 bases, and 8 bases lay outside the gene matches. CDR3 residues: CASSWDRRTSQETQYF. CDR3 DNA sequence: TGTGCCAGCAGTTGGGACAGGAGAACCTCCCAAGAGACCCAGTACTTC.

The genes are TRBV5-1 and TRBJ2-5; D may be TRBD1 (5 bases). The J call could be wrong; TRBJ2-7 is a better fit for the DNA end. The CDR3 length is 15 residues. The germline gives CDR1 SGHRS, CDR2 YFSETQ. The CDR3 nucleotides are TGCGCCAGCAGCTTGGGGGGCACGTACTCCTACGAGCAGTACTTC. Its translation: CASSLGGTYSYEQYF.

The rearrangement uses TRBV4-2 and TRBJ2-2; TRBD1 matches 8 bases. This CDR3 region has 15 residues. The junction had 12 bases not matched to a gene; V was cut back by 7 bases and J by 8 bases. Germline V gene data show CDR1 as LGHNA and CDR2 as YNFKEQ. Here the CDR3 DNA reads TGTGCCAGCAACCCCCCAGGGGGCTCATCGGGGGAGCTGTTTTTT. As protein: CASNPPGGSSGELFF.

The table lists this clone with a count of one. The chain combines TRBV5-1 with TRBJ2-7; possibly TRBD1 for D (5 bases). The CDR3 is 13 amino acids. V was pared by 5 bases and J by 2 bases, with 11 bases between. The germline V gene encodes CDR1 SGHRS and CDR2 YFSETQ. CDR3 nucleotide sequence: TGCGCCAGCAGTCCGCAGGGTCCCTACGAGCAGTACTTC. Amino acids: CASSPQGPYEQYF. The full variable domain, rest sourced from reference TRBV5-1 and TRBJ2-7, is KAGVTQTPRYLIKTRGQQVTLSCSPISGHRSVSWYQQTPGQGLQFLFEYFSETQRNKGNFPGRFSGRQFSNSRSEMNVSTLELGDSALYLCASSPQGPYEQYFGPGTRLTVT.